This T cell receptor (beta chain) was observed in a study of T cell changes during pregnancy in multiple sclerosis. Assay used: immunoSEQ multiplex PCR; TCRdb lists only in-frame clones, some missing. The table records tens of thousands of clones, about 93% of them present only once. The CDR3 is made up of 16 amino acids. The V and J ends lost 4 bases and 2 bases, in that order; junction bases with no gene match: 7. Germline CDR1 reads SGHTA; CDR2 reads FQGTGA. Here the sequenced sample was peripheral blood, taken in the first trimester of pregnancy. This TCR was sampled from a female donor with multiple sclerosis, enrolled in a pregnancy study. This chain links TRBV7-3 with TRBJ2-3; 9 bases are a match to TRBD2. CDR3 protein: CASSYGPGLATDTQYF. CDR3 nucleotide sequence: TGTGCCAGCAGCTACGGACCGGGACTAGCCACAGATACGCAGTATTTT.